The 2 T cell receptor beta chains below come from one sample, sequenced in a study of PD-L1 blockade in urothelial cancer. Assay: immunoSEQ multiplex PCR; the TCRdb copy retains only in-frame clones and omits some. Among about 43,000 clones listed, approximately 80% were seen once. Regarding time point: pretreatment peripheral blood. Material: PBMCs, obtained around atezolizumab (anti-PD-L1) treatment. These receptors originate from a man aged 60 to 69 with urothelial cancer.

The chain carries TRBV7-2 and TRBJ1-1, with 9 bases fitting TRBD1. The J segment lost 10 bases and the V segment lost 5 bases, leaving 14 bases of the junction unmatched. CDR1 is SGHTA, CDR2 FQGNSA, per germline. The CDR3 sequence is 15 residues long. CDR3 amino acids: CASSRDRVGAHGAFF. CDR3 nucleotide sequence: TGTGCCAGCAGCAGGGACAGGGTAGGTGCACACGGAGCTTTCTTT.

The V and J genes are TRBV28 and TRBJ2-1; the match to TRBD2 covers 12 bases. The ends lost 4 bases at V and 7 bases at J; junction bases unmatched: 5. The CDR3 runs to 15 residues. Germline V CDR1 and CDR2: MDHEN, SYDVKM. CDR3: CASSYGLAGSNEQFF. In DNA, the CDR3 is TGTGCCAGCAGTTACGGACTAGCGGGAAGTAATGAGCAGTTCTTC.